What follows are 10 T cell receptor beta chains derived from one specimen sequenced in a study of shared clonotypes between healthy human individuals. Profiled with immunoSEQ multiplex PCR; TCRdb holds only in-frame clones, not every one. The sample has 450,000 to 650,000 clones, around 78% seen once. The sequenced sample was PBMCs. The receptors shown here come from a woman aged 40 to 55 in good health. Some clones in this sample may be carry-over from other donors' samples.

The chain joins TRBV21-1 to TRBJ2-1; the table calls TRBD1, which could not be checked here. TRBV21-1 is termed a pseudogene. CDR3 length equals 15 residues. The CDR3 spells CASSMTGGNRNEQFF. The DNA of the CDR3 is TGTGCCAGCAGCATGACAGGGGGCAACAGGAATGAGCAGTTCTTC.

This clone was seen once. CDR3 protein: CASSHPEFAWGTEAFF. The CDR3, as DNA: TGCGCCAGCAGTCATCCGGAATTCGCGTGGGGCACTGAAGCTTTCTTT. The chain links TRBV23-1 to TRBJ1-1; D remains unclear. TRBV23-1 is an ORF for which the function is uncertain. The V gene lost 3 bases and the J gene lost 4 bases, with 18 bases spanning the gap. The CDR3 is made up of 16 amino acids.

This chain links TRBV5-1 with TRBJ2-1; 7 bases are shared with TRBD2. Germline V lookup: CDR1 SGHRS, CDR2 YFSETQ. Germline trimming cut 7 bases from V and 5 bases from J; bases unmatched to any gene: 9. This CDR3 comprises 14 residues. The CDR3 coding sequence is TGCGCCAGCGCAACCGGGACTACAGACAATGAGCAGTTCTTC. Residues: CASATGTTDNEQFF. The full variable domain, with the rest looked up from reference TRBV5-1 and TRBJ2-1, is KAGVTQTPRYLIKTRGQQVTLSCSPISGHRSVSWYQQTPGQGLQFLFEYFSETQRNKGNFPGRFSGRQFSNSRSEMNVSTLELGDSALYLCASATGTTDNEQFFGPGTRLTVL.

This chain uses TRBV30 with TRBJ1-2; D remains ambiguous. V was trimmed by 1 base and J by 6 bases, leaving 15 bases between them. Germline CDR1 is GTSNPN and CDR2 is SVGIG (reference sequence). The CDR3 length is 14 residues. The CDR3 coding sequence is TGTGCCTGGAGTGCGGACCCTGAGGTCGATGGCTACACCTTC. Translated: CAWSADPEVDGYTF.

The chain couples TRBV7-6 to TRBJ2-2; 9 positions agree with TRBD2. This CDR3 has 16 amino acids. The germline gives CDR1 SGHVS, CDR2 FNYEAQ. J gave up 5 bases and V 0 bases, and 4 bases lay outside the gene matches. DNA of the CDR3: TGTGCCAGCAGCTTAGCGGCTAGCGGGAAGACCGGGGAGCTGTTTTTT. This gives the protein CASSLAASGKTGELFF.

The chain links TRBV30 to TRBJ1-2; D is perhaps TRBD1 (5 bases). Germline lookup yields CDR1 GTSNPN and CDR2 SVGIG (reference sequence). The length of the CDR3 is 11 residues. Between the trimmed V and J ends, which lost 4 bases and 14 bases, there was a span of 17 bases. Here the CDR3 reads CAWTHQGQGTF. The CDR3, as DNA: TGTGCCTGGACCCACCAGGGCCAGGGAACCTTC.

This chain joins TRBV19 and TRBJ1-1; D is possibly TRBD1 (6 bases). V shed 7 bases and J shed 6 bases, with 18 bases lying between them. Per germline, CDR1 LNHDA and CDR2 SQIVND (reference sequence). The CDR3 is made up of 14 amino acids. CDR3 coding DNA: TGTGCCAGTAACCCACAGGGCAGGAGGGCTGAAGCTTTCTTT. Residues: CASNPQGRRAEAFF.

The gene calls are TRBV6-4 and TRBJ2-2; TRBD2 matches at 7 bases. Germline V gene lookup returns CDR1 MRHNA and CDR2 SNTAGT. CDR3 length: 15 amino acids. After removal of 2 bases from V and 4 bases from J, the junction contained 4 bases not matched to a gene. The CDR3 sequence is CASSDPAGVTGELFF. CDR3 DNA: TGTGCCAGCAGTGACCCTGCGGGAGTCACCGGGGAGCTGTTTTTT.

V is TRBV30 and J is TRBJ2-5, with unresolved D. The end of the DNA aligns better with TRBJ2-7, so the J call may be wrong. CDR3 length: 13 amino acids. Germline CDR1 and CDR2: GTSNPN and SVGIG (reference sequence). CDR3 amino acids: CAWSGLGYYEQYF. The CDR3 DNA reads TGTGCCTGGAGCGGCCTCGGGTACTACGAGCAGTACTTC.

As DNA, the CDR3 is TGCGCCAGCAGCTTGGAGAGCTCGAACATGGGAGGCTACACCTTC. Amino acids: CASSLESSNMGGYTF. This sequence joins TRBV5-1 and TRBJ1-2; D unclear. In germline, CDR1 is SGHRS, CDR2 YFSETQ. V was shortened by 0 bases and J by 8 bases, with 17 bases between the two germline ends. There are 15 residues in the CDR3.